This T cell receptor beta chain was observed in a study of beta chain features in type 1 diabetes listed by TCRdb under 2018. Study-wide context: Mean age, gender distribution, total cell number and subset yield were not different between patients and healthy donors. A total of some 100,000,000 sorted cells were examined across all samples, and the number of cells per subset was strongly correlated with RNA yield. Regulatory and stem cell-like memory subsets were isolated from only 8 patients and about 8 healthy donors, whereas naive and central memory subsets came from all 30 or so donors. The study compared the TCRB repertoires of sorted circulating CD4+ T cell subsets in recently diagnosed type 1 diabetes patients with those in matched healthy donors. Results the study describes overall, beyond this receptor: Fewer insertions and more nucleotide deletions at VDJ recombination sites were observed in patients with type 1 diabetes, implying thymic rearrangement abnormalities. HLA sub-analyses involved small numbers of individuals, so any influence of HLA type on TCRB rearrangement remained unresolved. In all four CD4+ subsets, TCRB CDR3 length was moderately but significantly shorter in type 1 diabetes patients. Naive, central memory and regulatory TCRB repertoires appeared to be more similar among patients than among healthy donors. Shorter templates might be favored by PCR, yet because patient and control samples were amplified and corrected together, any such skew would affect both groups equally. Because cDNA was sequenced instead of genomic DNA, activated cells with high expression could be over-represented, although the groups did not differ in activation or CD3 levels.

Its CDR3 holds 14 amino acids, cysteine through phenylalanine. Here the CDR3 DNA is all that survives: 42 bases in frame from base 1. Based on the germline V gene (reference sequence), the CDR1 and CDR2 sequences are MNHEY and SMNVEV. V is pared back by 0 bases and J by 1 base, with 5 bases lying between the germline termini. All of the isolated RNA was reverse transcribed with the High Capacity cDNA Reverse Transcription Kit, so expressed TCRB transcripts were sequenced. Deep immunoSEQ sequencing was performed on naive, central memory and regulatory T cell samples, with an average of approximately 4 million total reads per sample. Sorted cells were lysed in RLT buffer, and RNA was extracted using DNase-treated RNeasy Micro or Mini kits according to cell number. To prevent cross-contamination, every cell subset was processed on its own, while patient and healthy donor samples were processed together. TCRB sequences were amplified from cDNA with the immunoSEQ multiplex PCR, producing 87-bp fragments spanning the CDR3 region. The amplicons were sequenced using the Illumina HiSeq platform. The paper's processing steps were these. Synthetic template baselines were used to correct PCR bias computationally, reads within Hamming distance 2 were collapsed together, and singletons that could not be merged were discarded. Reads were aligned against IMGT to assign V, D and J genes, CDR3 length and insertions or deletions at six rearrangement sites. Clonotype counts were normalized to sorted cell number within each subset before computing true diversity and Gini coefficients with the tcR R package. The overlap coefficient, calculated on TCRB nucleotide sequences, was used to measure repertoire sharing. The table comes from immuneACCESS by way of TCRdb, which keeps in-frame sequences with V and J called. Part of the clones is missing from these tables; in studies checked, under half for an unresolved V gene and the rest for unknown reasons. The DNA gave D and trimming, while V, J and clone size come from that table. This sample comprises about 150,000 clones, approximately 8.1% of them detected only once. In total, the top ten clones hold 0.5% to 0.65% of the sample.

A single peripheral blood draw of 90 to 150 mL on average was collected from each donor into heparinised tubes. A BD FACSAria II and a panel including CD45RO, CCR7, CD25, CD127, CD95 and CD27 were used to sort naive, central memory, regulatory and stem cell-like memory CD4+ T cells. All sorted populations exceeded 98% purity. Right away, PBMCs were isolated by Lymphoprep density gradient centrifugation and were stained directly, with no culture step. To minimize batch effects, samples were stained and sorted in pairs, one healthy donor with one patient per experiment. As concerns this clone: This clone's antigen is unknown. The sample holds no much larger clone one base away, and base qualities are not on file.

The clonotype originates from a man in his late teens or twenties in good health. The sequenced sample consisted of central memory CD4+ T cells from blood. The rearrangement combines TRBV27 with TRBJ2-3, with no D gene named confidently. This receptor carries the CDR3 CASSLSRGTDTQYF. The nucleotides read TGTGCCAGCAGTTTATCACGGGGCACAGATACGCAGTATTTT.